Sequencing of this TCR beta chain was carried out in a study of CD8 T cells in ankylosing spondylitis. TCRdb re-called the 5' RACE reads through MiXCR, storing one row per CDR3 protein. The top ten hold 2% to 3% of the sample, which has about 240,000 distinct CDR3 sequences, 10% to 13% seen once. Germline V gene data show CDR1 as SGHRS and CDR2 as YFSETQ. The V segment lost 0 bases and the J segment 5 bases; nucleotides outside the gene matches: 6. This CDR3 has 15 amino acids. Notes on the study in general: Clones tied to disease were said to be significantly enriched in matched ankylosing spondylitis synovial fluid. A TCR beta motif of eight or nine highly homologous variants seemed to mark ankylosing spondylitis blood.

As regards this clonotype: Its antigen is not identified.

The rearrangement links TRBV5-1 to TRBJ1-1; 8 nucleotides align to TRBD1. This TCR came from a male donor with ankylosing spondylitis or in good health (not recorded which). Material for sequencing was blood, either unsorted or a sorted T cell fraction (not recorded which). CDR3 protein: CASSLAGGMGTEAFF. CDR3 sequence (DNA): TGCGCCAGCAGCTTGGCAGGGGGCATGGGGACTGAAGCTTTCTTT.